This TCR beta chain was recovered during a study of Graves' ophthalmopathy and Graves' hyperthyroidism. This clonotype was counted at least ten times. The sequenced template was RNA, covering the TCR beta CDR3 region. HTBI primers served in a first-round RT-PCR, which a second-round multiplex PCR followed. TCRdb reprocessed the multiplex PCR reads via MiXCR and lists one record per CDR3 protein. Of some 360,000 distinct CDR3 sequences in the sample, approximately 18% were seen once. Sequencing used peripheral blood. The receptor's source is an adult woman with stable Graves' hyperthyroidism.

The CDR3 nucleotides are TGCAGCGTCGCACAGGGGGCGAGTGCCGGGGAGCTGTTTTTT. Its translation is CSVAQGASAGELFF. This rearrangement joins TRBV29-1 to TRBJ2-2; 9 bases align to TRBD1. The CDR3 is 14 amino acids. V lost 6 bases to trimming and J lost 6 bases; unmatched junction nucleotides: 8. Germline CDR1 is SQVTM and CDR2 is ANQGSEA.